The 29 T cell receptor beta chains listed next were all sequenced from one sample in a study of T cells in Graves' hyperthyroidism and ophthalmopathy. TCR beta CDR3 region amplification was performed from RNA transcripts. RT-PCR in the first round (using the HTBI primer set) targeted the TCR CDR3. Via MiXCR, TCRdb re-called the multiplex PCR reads, giving one row per CDR3 protein. Here the sample spans some 250,000 distinct CDR3 sequences, over 12% being singletons. The sequencing sample was made of blood. Receptors were obtained from a woman in her fifties or sixties with Graves' hyperthyroidism that later progressed to Graves' ophthalmopathy.

This clonotype was detected many times. The J gene is TRBJ2-7, the V gene TRBV18; D is uncertain. Trimming took off 3 bases at V and 3 bases at J, with 12 bases between the two ends. This CDR3 contains 14 residues. Germline CDR1 is KGHSH and CDR2 is LQKENI. The DNA of the CDR3 is TGTGCCAGCTCACCGGCGGCAGGCCACTACGAGCAGTACTTC. Encoded protein: CASSPAAGHYEQYF.

Only a few counts were recorded for this clonotype. The chain links TRBV20-1 to TRBJ2-3; 9 bases agree with TRBD2. With V trimmed by 7 bases and J by 2 bases, 10 bases remained unmatched. Per germline, CDR1 DFQATT and CDR2 SNEGSKA (reference sequence). The CDR3 length is 15 residues. The chain's CDR3 is CSGAKASGITDTQYF. Written as DNA, the CDR3 is TGCAGTGGGGCGAAGGCTAGCGGGATCACAGATACGCAGTATTTT.

The V gene is TRBV13, the J gene TRBJ2-2, with TRBD2 identical over 8 bases. The CDR3 extends over 17 amino acids. The V and J ends lost 5 bases and 3 bases, in that order; junction bases with no gene match: 11. CDR1 is PRHDT and CDR2 is FYEKMQ in the germline V gene (reference sequence). CDR3: CASSTATGTSYTGELFF. CDR3 coding DNA: TGTGCCAGCAGCACAGCCACCGGGACTAGTTACACCGGGGAGCTGTTTTTT.

J is TRBJ2-2 and V is TRBV25-1; 10 bases line up with TRBD2. J was trimmed by 5 bases and V by 2 bases; bases with no gene match: 8. The germline V gene encodes CDR1 MGHDK and CDR2 SYGVNS. The CDR3 runs to 17 residues. The CDR3 here is CASSEPPSGRATGELFF. Written as DNA, the CDR3 is TGTGCCAGCAGTGAACCCCCCAGCGGGAGGGCGACCGGGGAGCTGTTTTTT.

The chain is built from TRBV4-1 and TRBJ1-5; D might be TRBD1 (5 bases). The CDR3 is 17 amino acids. The V end lost 3 bases, the J end lost 7 bases, and 22 bases lay between the germline ends. Per germline, CDR1 MGHRA and CDR2 YSYEKL. The CDR3 is CASSQTSGPGGEQPQHF. DNA of the CDR3: TGCGCCAGCAGCCAGACCTCCGGGCCGGGGGGGGAGCAGCCCCAGCATTTT.

The sample holds many counts of this clonotype. This chain joins TRBV28 and TRBJ1-2; D is uncertain. Trimming removed 1 base at V and 4 bases at J, with 10 bases between. The CDR3 loop spans 14 amino acids. Germline assignment: CDR1 MDHEN and CDR2 SYDVKM. This CDR3 is CASSLFATGYGYTF. The CDR3 DNA follows: TGTGCCAGCAGTTTATTCGCGACGGGCTATGGCTACACCTTC.

In the case of this clonotype: This may arise from a read error, as a much more abundant clone is one base away. The rearrangement uses TRBV6-2 or TRBV6-3 and TRBJ1-1, with TRBD1 as a possible D gene (5 bases). CDR3 size: 16 residues. CDR1 and CDR2 (germline): MNHEY, SVGEGT. The CDR3 DNA sequence: TGTGCCAACAGTCCATTATGGGGGGACTCTAACACTGAAGCTTTCTTT. Its protein is CANSPLWGDSNTEAFF.

Ten or more counts support this clonotype. V is TRBV28 and J is TRBJ1-1; D unclear. This CDR3 has 8 amino acids. Per germline, CDR1 MDHEN and CDR2 SYDVKM. V shed 10 bases and J shed 13 bases, with 10 bases lying between them. In nucleotides, the CDR3 is TGTGCCACGGCCGGCGGTTTCTTT. It codes for CATAGGFF.

The chain links TRBV6-5 to TRBJ1-1; D unresolved. V lost 2 bases to trimming and J lost 5 bases, with 3 bases between them. Germline lookup yields CDR1 MNHEY and CDR2 SVGAGI. The CDR3 loop spans 11 amino acids. The CDR3 region has the DNA TGTGCCAGCAGTTACCTTACTGAAGCTTTCTTT. Its protein product is CASSYLTEAFF.

CDR3 sequence: CASSLMRGYMNTEAFF. DNA for the CDR3: TGTGCCAGCAGCTTGATGCGAGGGTACATGAACACTGAAGCTTTCTTT. The V call is TRBV7-9, the J call TRBJ1-1, with D hard to call. The V end lost 3 bases, the J end lost 0 bases, and 14 bases lay between the germline ends. This CDR3 is built from 16 residues. Germline lookup yields CDR1 SEHNR and CDR2 FQNEAQ (reference sequence). Looking up the rest from reference TRBV7-9 and TRBJ1-1 gives the full variable domain: DTGVSQNPRHKITKRGQNVTFRCDPISEHNRLYWYRQTLGQGPEFLTYFQNEAQLEKSRLLSDRFSAERPKGSFSTLEIQRTEQGDSAMYLCASSLMRGYMNTEAFFGQGTRLTVV.

In this sample, this clonotype turned up many times. The J gene is TRBJ1-1, the V gene TRBV15; D is perhaps TRBD1 (6 bases). This CDR3 is 16 amino acids long. The V and J ends lost 0 bases and 4 bases respectively, with 15 bases between them. Per the germline V gene, CDR1 is LNHNV and CDR2 is YYDKDF (reference sequence). Written as DNA, the CDR3 is TGTGCCACCAGCAGAGATTTCCGGACAGTCAGCACTGAAGCTTTCTTT. Translating gives CATSRDFRTVSTEAFF.

This clonotype was detected ten times or more. The genes are TRBV3-1 and TRBJ1-5, with 10 bases lining up with TRBD1. The V segment lost 6 bases and the J segment 3 bases; nucleotides outside the gene matches: 2. This CDR3 comprises 14 residues. Germline CDR1 is LGHDT and CDR2 is YNNKEL (reference sequence). CDR3 nucleotides: TGTGCCAGCAGGGGACAGGGGAACAATCAGCCCCAGCATTTT. Translation gives CASRGQGNNQPQHF.

This clonotype appeared a few times. V usage is TRBV6-1 and J usage is TRBJ2-1; 12 bases align to TRBD2. This CDR3 contains 18 residues. Germline-derived CDR1 and CDR2 are MNHNS and SASEGT. Trimming at V came to 5 bases and at J to 7 bases, leaving 15 bases not matched to a gene. The CDR3 nucleotides are TGTGCCAGCAGTCCCCGAAAGAGACCTAGCGGGAGGGTGAATGAGCAGTTCTTC. This gives the protein CASSPRKRPSGRVNEQFF.

This clonotype came up many times. The V and J genes are TRBV9 and TRBJ2-2, with D perhaps TRBD2 (6 bases). The CDR3 spans 13 residues. From germline, CDR1 is SGDLS and CDR2 YYNGEE. The V end lost 4 bases, the J end lost 4 bases, and 8 bases lay between the germline ends. The CDR3 region has the DNA TGTGCCAGCAGCCCTAGCGTCACCGGGGAGCTGTTTTTT. Its protein product is CASSPSVTGELFF.

This clonotype was detected ten times or more. The rearrangement uses TRBV2 and TRBJ2-3; 7 nucleotides agree with TRBD2. The ends lost 7 bases at V and 0 bases at J; junction bases unmatched: 13. Germline V gene sequence: CDR1 SNHLY, CDR2 FYNNEI. The CDR3 covers 17 residues. CDR3 sequence: CASTEMGLAVSTDTQYF. For the CDR3, the DNA is TGTGCCAGCACAGAAATGGGTCTAGCGGTTAGCACAGATACGCAGTATTTT. Combining the CDR3 with reference TRBV2 and TRBJ2-3 gives the whole variable domain EPEVTQTPSHQVTQMGQEVILRCVPISNHLYFYWYRQILGQKVEFLVSFYNNEISEKSEIFDDQFSVERPDGSNFTLKIRSTKLEDSAMYFCASTEMGLAVSTDTQYFGPGTRLTVL.

This clonotype has more than one count but fewer than ten. The J gene is TRBJ2-1, the V gene TRBV7-9, with no clear D. Trimming left V 1 base short and J 2 bases short, with 9 bases between. The CDR3 is 15 residues long. The germline CDR1 and CDR2 sequences are SEHNR and FQNEAQ (reference sequence). CDR3 residues: CASSLVLGTYNEQFF. In DNA form, the CDR3 reads TGTGCCAGCAGCTTAGTTTTGGGGACCTACAATGAGCAGTTCTTC.

This clonotype was picked up many times. For the CDR3, the DNA is TGTGCCAGCAGGGGGGACCAGATCTACGAGCAGTACTTC. It translates to CASRGDQIYEQYF. The chain joins TRBV9 to TRBJ2-7; D possibly uses TRBD1 or TRBD2 (5 bases each). Trimming stripped 5 bases from V and 3 bases from J, with 12 bases between. Germline V CDR1 and CDR2: SGDLS, YYNGEE. This CDR3 comprises 13 residues.

The gene calls are TRBV18 and TRBJ1-3; D gene ambiguous. This CDR3 has 17 amino acids. Between the trimmed V and J ends, which lost 6 bases and 0 bases, there was a span of 18 bases. CDR1 and CDR2 from the germline V gene are KGHSH and LQKENI. The CDR3, as DNA: TGTGCCAGCTCGCGGACGCTCCGGGATATCTCTGGAAACACCATATATTTT. Amino acids: CASSRTLRDISGNTIYF.

In its sample, this clonotype was seen many times. The chain recombines TRBV27 with TRBJ1-2, with D perhaps matching TRBD1 (5 bases). Germline V gene sequence: CDR1 MNHEY, CDR2 SMNVEV (reference sequence). Trimming pared 8 bases from V and 2 bases from J, leaving 15 bases between. CDR3 length: 14 amino acids. CDR3 bases: TGTGCCAGCGGACCCTGGGGGGTCAACTATGGCTACACCTTC. It specifies CASGPWGVNYGYTF.

In this sample, this clonotype turned up many times. The chain combines TRBV2 with TRBJ2-1; the match to TRBD1 covers 9 bases. CDR1 and CDR2 (germline): SNHLY, FYNNEI. This CDR3 has 15 residues. V shed 5 bases, J shed 8 bases, and the junction held 10 bases outside the gene matches. The CDR3 sequence is CASSLSWTGEDEQFF. DNA of the CDR3: TGTGCCAGCAGTCTTTCTTGGACAGGGGAGGATGAGCAGTTCTTC.

This clonotype was observed at least ten times. The rearrangement links TRBV20-1 to TRBJ2-3; TRBD2 agrees at 7 bases. Germline V gene lookup returns CDR1 DFQATT and CDR2 SNEGSKA (reference sequence). The CDR3 sequence is 16 residues long. Germline trimming cut 0 bases from V and 1 base from J; bases unmatched to any gene: 7. The CDR3 region has the DNA TGCAGTGCTAGAGATGTGGCTAGCGGACGCACAGATACGCAGTATTTT. Protein: CSARDVASGRTDTQYF.

J is TRBJ2-7 and V is TRBV20-1; D perhaps matches TRBD2 (6 bases). The CDR3 runs to 12 residues. Trimming cost V 1 base and J 7 bases, with 11 bases left between them. Germline assignment: CDR1 DFQATT and CDR2 SNEGSKA (reference sequence). The CDR3 bases are TGCAGTGCTAGAGGGGCAGGGAGGGAGCAGTACTTC. It yields the protein CSARGAGREQYF.

This clonotype was observed many times. V usage is TRBV5-1 and J usage is TRBJ2-2; D uncertain. The V end was cut by 3 bases, the J end by 3 bases, with 6 bases between. CDR3 length equals 13 residues. CDR1 is SGHRS and CDR2 is YFSETQ in the germline V gene. The CDR3 loop reads CASSWLDTGELFF. CDR3 sequence (DNA): TGCGCCAGCAGCTGGTTGGACACCGGGGAGCTGTTTTTT.

This clonotype was seen at least ten times. The chain links TRBV6-1 to TRBJ2-1, with unresolved D. The germline gives CDR1 MNHNS, CDR2 SASEGT. With 6 bases removed from V and 0 bases from J, the gap between germline ends came to 6 bases. The CDR3 is 13 amino acids. CDR3 DNA: TGTGCCAGCAGAGCAGTCTCCTACAATGAGCAGTTCTTC. It codes for CASRAVSYNEQFF.

About this clonotype itself: This sequence may be a read error, since a much larger clone differs from it by one base. The chain has TRBV6-1 and TRBJ1-2; tentative D call: TRBD1 (5 bases). The CDR3 covers 13 residues. The V gene's germline CDR1 is MNHNS and CDR2 SASEGT. CDR3 residues: CASSEGGRNGYIF. The CDR3 coding sequence is TGTGCCAGCAGTGAAGGGGGGAGAAATGGCTACATCTTC.

This clonotype was seen repeatedly, ten times or more. The chain uses TRBV7-8 and TRBJ1-6, with D hard to call. The CDR3 extends over 13 amino acids. V dropped 4 bases and J dropped 10 bases, with 11 bases sitting between them. Germline assignment: CDR1 SGHVS and CDR2 FQNEAQ. This CDR3 is CASSYGGESPLHF. CDR3 sequence (DNA): TGTGCCAGCAGCTATGGAGGAGAATCACCCCTCCACTTT. Together with reference TRBV7-8 and TRBJ1-6, the CDR3 gives the full variable domain: GAGVSQSPRYKVAKRGQDVALRCDPISGHVSLFWYQQALGQGPEFLTYFQNEAQLDKSGLPSDRFFAERPEGSVSTLKIQRTQQEDSAVYLCASSYGGESPLHFGNGTRLTVT.

This clonotype was found many times. The chain links TRBV15 to TRBJ2-7; 7 bases map to TRBD1. V lost 8 bases and J lost 2; bases outside the gene matches: 6. Germline V lookup: CDR1 LNHNV, CDR2 YYDKDF (reference sequence). The CDR3 covers 13 residues. The CDR3 coding sequence is TGTGCCACCGCGGACAGGTTCGCCTACGAGCAGTACTTC. It translates to CATADRFAYEQYF.

This clonotype was detected ten times or more. The chain combines TRBV20-1 with TRBJ2-1; tentatively, D is TRBD2 (5 bases). V lost 1 base to trimming and J lost 7 bases, with 11 bases between them. The CDR3 sequence is 13 residues long. The germline gives CDR1 DFQATT, CDR2 SNEGSKA (reference sequence). In DNA form, the CDR3 reads TGCAGTGCTAGAGGCGGAGGCGGTAATGAGCAGTTCTTC. Translation gives CSARGGGGNEQFF.

A word on this clonotype: Possible read error: a much larger clone is one base away. The chain is built from TRBV12-3 or TRBV12-4 and TRBJ2-1; a weak D match, TRBD1 (5 bases). V lost 7 bases and J lost 12, with 19 bases in between. The CDR3 totals 13 residues. The CDR3 DNA sequence: TGTGCCAGCACCCCGCAGGGCTTTGGTGTGCAGTTCTTC. This gives the protein CASTPQGFGVQFF.